These 9 T cell receptor beta chains originate from one sample sequenced in a study of blood T cell repertoires in COVID-19. This table comes from immunoSEQ multiplex PCR, and its TCRdb copy is limited to in-frame clones, with some not included. This table holds about 130,000 clones, around 85% found once. The sample comprised peripheral blood. The source is a woman of 80 years or more with acute or convalescent COVID-19.

This clone has just one count. The J gene is TRBJ2-1, the V gene TRBV7-6, with a tentative D call TRBD1 (5 bases). V was pared by 3 bases and J by 10 bases, with 19 bases between. The germline V gene has CDR1 SGHVS and CDR2 FNYEAQ. The CDR3 sequence is 15 residues long. The CDR3 bases are TGTGCCAGCAGCTTGGGGCAAACGCGGTTATGGGAGCAGTTCTTC. It is translated as CASSLGQTRLWEQFF.

As DNA, the CDR3 is TGTGCCAGCAGCTTCCAGACCGGGGAGCTGTTTTTT. Amino acids: CASSFQTGELFF. The chain couples TRBV7-3 to TRBJ2-2; D remains ambiguous. V lost 3 bases, J lost 5 bases, and 4 bases lay in between. The CDR3 length is 12 residues. Germline values: CDR1 SGHTA, CDR2 FQGTGA. Variable domain in full (rest from reference TRBV7-3 and TRBJ2-2): GAGVSQTPSNKVTEKGKYVELRCDPISGHTALYWYRQSLGQGPEFLIYFQGTGAADDSGLPNDRFFAVRPEGSVSTLKIQRTERGDSAVYLCASSFQTGELFFGEGSRLTVL.

This chain joins TRBV19 and TRBJ1-1, with 8 bases lining up with TRBD1. CDR3 length: 14 amino acids. V lost 10 bases to trimming and J lost 3 bases; unmatched junction nucleotides: 10. From germline, CDR1 is LNHDA and CDR2 SQIVND (reference sequence). For the CDR3, the DNA is TGTGCCACCAGACGGTACAGGGGGGACACTGAAGCTTTCTTT. As protein: CATRRYRGDTEAFF.

The rearrangement links TRBV10-3 to TRBJ1-1, with TRBD1 identical over 9 bases. The CDR3 contains 15 residues. The V gene end was trimmed by 3 bases and the J gene end by 5 bases; junction bases not matched to a gene: 7. Looked up from germline, CDR1 is ENHRY and CDR2 is SYGVKD. Written as DNA, the CDR3 is TGTGCCATCAGTGACCAGGGACAGGGTAGTACTGAAGCTTTCTTT. It specifies CAISDQGQGSTEAFF.

This clone occurred a few times. CDR3 in DNA: TGTGCCAGCATGGTAACAGGGGGAGCTTTCTTT. Translation: CASMVTGGAFF. The chain employs TRBV6-5 and TRBJ1-1; 8 nucleotides match TRBD1. The V and J ends lost 7 bases and 10 bases, in that order; junction bases with no gene match: 5. The CDR3 covers 11 residues. CDR1 and CDR2 from the germline V gene are MNHEY and SVGAGI.

For the CDR3, the DNA is TGTGCCAGCAGCCAAGAGGTCGCGTCAAGCTCCTACGAGCAGTACTTC. It is translated as CASSQEVASSSYEQYF. V gene TRBV3-1 (or the pseudogene TRBV3-2) combines with J gene TRBJ2-7; D not certain. The CDR3 is made up of 16 amino acids. Trimming removed 0 bases from V and 0 bases from J, with 12 bases in between. Germline CDR1 reads LGHDT; CDR2 reads YNNKEL (reference sequence).

The rearrangement joins TRBV28 to TRBJ2-5; 10 positions agree with TRBD1. The CDR3 runs 15 residues. V lost 9 bases, J lost 5 bases, and 12 bases stayed unmatched. Germline CDR1 and CDR2: MDHEN and SYDVKM. For the CDR3, the DNA is TGTGCCAGTCCGCCGGGACAGGGGCTCCCGGAGACCCAGTACTTC. Its translation: CASPPGQGLPETQYF.

The chain uses TRBV7-3 and TRBJ2-7; TRBD1 aligns across 11 bases. The CDR3 loop spans 13 amino acids. Germline V gene sequence: CDR1 SGHTA, CDR2 FQGTGA. Trimming took 6 bases from V and 6 from J; bases not matched to a gene: 4. The CDR3 nucleotides read TGTGCCAGCAGTTTGGGGACAGGGGGCGAGCAGTACTTC. This gives the protein CASSLGTGGEQYF.

The rearrangement links TRBV3-1 (or the pseudogene TRBV3-2) to TRBJ2-2; TRBD2 agrees at 13 bases. Per germline, CDR1 LGHDT and CDR2 YNNKEL (reference sequence). The V segment lost 0 bases and the J segment 11 bases; nucleotides outside the gene matches: 18. The length of the CDR3 is 20 residues. The CDR3 protein is CASSQEQGETSGGPRGELFF. Written as DNA, the CDR3 is TGTGCCAGCAGCCAAGAACAAGGAGAGACTAGCGGGGGGCCGAGAGGCGAGCTGTTTTTT.